The subject of this entry is one T cell receptor beta chain. TRB rearrangements spanning V, D and J were amplified using mixed TRB-A/B primers. Each CDR3 protein gets one entry after TCRdb re-called the multiplex PCR reads with MiXCR. The sample carries around 13,000 distinct CDR3 sequences, roughly 36% recorded once. The data are from a study of T cell repertoires in aging, cancer and after chemotherapy. Study context: Six age groups, ranging from 30 or younger to 70 or older, included the donors.

Germline values: CDR1 MNHEY, CDR2 SMNVEV (reference sequence). The CDR3 spans 14 residues. Trimming at V came to 4 bases and at J to 0 bases, leaving 2 bases not matched to a gene. The template was genomic DNA from peripheral blood, not RNA. The clonotype comes from a human donor in good health. The donor label of this sample is uncertain. The V and J genes are TRBV27 and TRBJ2-7; 8 positions match TRBD1. The sequenced sample consisted of blood. The CDR3: CASSWDRNSYEQYF. CDR3 bases: TGTGCCAGCAGTTGGGACAGGAACTCCTACGAGCAGTACTTC.